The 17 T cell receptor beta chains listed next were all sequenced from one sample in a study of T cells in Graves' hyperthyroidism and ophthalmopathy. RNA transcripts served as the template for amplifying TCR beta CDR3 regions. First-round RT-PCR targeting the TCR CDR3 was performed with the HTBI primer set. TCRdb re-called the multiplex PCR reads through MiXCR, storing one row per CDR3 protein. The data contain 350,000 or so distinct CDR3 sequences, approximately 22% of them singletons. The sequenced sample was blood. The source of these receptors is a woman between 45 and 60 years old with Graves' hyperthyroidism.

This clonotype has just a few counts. The CDR3 spells CASSQEGQGHGYTF. In DNA form, the CDR3 reads TGCGCCAGCAGCCAAGAAGGACAGGGGCACGGCTACACCTTC. This chain joins TRBV4-1 and TRBJ1-2, with 9 bases aligning to TRBD1. Germline V lookup: CDR1 MGHRA, CDR2 YSYEKL. V was clipped by 0 bases and J by 8 bases; unmatched bases: 4. The CDR3 consists of 14 residues.

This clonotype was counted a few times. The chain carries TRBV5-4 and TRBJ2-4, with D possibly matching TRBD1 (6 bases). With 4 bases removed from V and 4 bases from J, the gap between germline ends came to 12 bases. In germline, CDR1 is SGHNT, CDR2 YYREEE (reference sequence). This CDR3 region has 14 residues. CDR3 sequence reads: CASSEDSLKNIQYF. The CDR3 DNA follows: TGTGCCAGCAGCGAGGACAGTCTTAAAAACATTCAGTACTTC.

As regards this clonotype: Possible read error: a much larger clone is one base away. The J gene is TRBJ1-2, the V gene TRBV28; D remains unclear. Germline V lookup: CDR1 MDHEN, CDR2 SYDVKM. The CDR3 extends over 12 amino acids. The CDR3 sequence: CAGSFPVYGYTF. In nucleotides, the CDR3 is TGTGCCGGCAGTTTCCCTGTCTATGGCTACACCTTC.

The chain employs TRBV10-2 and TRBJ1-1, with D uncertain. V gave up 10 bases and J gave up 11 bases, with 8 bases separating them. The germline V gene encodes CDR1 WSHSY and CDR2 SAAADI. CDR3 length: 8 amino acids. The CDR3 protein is CATTRAFF. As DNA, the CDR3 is TGCGCCACCACGAGGGCTTTCTTT.

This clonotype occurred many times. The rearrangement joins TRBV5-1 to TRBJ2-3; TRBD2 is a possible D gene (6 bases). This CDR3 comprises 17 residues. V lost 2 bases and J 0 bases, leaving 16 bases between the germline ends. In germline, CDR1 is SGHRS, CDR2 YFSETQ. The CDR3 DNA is TGCGCCAGCAGCTTTAGGGCTAGCGAGACTAGCACAGATACGCAGTATTTT. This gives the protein CASSFRASETSTDTQYF.

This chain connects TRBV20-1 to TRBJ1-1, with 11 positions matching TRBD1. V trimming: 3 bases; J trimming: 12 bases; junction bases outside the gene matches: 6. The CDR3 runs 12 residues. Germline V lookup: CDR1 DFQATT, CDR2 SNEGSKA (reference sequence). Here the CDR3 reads CSASRTGGQSFF. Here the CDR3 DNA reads TGCAGTGCTAGTAGGACAGGGGGCCAATCTTTCTTT.

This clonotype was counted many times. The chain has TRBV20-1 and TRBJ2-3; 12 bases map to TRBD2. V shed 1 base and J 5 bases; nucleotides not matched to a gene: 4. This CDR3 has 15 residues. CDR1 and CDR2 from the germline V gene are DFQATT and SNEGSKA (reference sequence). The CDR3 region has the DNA TGCAGTGCTAGAGGACTAGCGGGAGTTGTAGATACGCAGTATTTT. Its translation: CSARGLAGVVDTQYF.

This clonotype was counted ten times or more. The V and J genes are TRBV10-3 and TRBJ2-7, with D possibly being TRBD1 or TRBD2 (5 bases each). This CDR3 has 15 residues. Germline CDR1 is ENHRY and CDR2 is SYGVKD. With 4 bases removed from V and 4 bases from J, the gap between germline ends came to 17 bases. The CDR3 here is CAISGGTRKLYEQYF. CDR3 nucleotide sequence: TGTGCCATCAGTGGGGGGACCCGAAAACTATACGAGCAGTACTTC.

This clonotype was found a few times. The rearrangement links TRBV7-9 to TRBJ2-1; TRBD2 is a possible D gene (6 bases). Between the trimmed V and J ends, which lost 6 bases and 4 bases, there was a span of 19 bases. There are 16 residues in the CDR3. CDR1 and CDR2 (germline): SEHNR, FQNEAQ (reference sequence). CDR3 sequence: CASSPSGGLGYNEQFF. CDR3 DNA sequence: TGTGCCAGCAGTCCATCTGGGGGACTGGGATACAATGAGCAGTTCTTC.

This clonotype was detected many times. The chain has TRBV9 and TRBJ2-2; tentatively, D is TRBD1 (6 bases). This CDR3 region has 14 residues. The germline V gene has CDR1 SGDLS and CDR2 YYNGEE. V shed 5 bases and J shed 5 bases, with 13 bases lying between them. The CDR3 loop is CASRVGQGTGELFF. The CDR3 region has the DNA TGTGCCAGCAGAGTGGGACAAGGGACCGGGGAGCTGTTTTTT.

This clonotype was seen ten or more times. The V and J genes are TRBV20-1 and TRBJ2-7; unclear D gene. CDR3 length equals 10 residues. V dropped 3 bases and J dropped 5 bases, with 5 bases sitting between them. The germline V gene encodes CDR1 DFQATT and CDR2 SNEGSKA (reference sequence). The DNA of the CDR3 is TGCAGTGCTAGGGTCCACGAGCAGTACTTC. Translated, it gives CSARVHEQYF.

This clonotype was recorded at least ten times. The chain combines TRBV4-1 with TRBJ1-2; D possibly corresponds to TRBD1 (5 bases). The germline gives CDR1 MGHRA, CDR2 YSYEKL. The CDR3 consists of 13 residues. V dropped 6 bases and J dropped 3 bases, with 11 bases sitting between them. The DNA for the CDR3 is TGCGCCAGCAGACCGCAGGGAGACTATGGCTACACCTTC. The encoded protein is CASRPQGDYGYTF.

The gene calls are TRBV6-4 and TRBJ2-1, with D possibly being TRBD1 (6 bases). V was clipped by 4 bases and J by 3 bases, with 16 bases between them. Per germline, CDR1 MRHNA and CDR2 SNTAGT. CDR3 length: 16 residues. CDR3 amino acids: CASSAVTGANYNEQFF. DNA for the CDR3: TGTGCCAGCAGTGCCGTGACAGGCGCCAACTACAATGAGCAGTTCTTC.

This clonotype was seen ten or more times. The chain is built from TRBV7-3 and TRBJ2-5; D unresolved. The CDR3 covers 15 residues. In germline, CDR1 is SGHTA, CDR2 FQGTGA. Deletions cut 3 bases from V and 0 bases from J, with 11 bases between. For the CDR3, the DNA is TGTGCCAGCAGCTTCTCAGGCGAGTACCAAGAGACCCAGTACTTC. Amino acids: CASSFSGEYQETQYF.

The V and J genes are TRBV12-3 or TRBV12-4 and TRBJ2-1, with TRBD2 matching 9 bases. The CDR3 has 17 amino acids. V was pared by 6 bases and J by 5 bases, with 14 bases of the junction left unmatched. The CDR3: CASSPVGGGGVNNEQFF. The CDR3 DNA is TGTGCCAGCAGCCCGGTTGGGGGCGGGGGGGTGAACAATGAGCAGTTCTTC.

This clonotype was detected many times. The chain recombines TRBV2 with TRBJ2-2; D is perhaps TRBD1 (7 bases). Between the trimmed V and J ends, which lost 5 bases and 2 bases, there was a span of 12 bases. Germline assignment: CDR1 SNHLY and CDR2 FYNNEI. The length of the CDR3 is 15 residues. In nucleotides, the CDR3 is TGTGCCAGCAGTTACAGGGGACTTAACACCGGGGAGCTGTTTTTT. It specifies CASSYRGLNTGELFF.

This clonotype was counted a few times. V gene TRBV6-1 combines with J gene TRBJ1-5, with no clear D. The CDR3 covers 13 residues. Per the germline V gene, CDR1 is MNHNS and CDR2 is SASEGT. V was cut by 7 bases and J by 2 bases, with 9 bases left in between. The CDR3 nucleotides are TGTGCCAGCAAAGGGCAGGGCAATCAGCCCCAGCATTTT. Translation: CASKGQGNQPQHF.